This is a list of T cell receptor beta chains from one sample in a study of cytomegalovirus exposure and HLA in healthy donors. Data came from immunoSEQ multiplex PCR; TCRdb stores just in-frame clones and leaves some out. The table records some 110,000 clones, 60% to 85% of them present only once. Sequencing was carried out using PBMCs. Receptors were obtained from a male donor in good health and CMV-seronegative. Each CDR3 is given with its conserved first and last residue. The D gene is left open where the match is weak. Clone size is shown for a subset of rows, as once, few, many or a class of expanded clone.

D	size	J	V	DNA	CDR3
TRBD1	NA	TRBJ1-5	TRBV19	TGTGCCAGTAGTATAGGACAGGGTGTTCGACAGCCCCAGCATTTT	CASSIGQGVRQPQHF
NA	NA	TRBJ2-4	TRBV15	TGTGCCACCAGCAGAATCGGGAGCCACGTTAACATTCAGTACTTC	CATSRIGSHVNIQYF
TRBD2	few	TRBJ2-1	TRBV2	TGTGCCAGCAGGGGCGGGACTAGCGGGAGGGCCGGGTACAATGAGCAGTTCTTC	CASRGGTSGRAGYNEQFF
TRBD1	NA	TRBJ2-7	TRBV6-5	TGTGCCAGCAAAAAGACAGGGGGCGCATACGAGCAGTACTTC	CASKKTGGAYEQYF
TRBD2	once	TRBJ2-1	TRBV29-1	TGCAGCGTTGAGGGGACTAGCGGGAGTGATGAGCAGTTCTTC	CSVEGTSGSDEQFF
NA	NA	TRBJ2-5	TRBV10-2	TGCGCCAGCAGTGAAGAAACCCGGGACTCAGAGACCCAGTACTTC	CASSEETRDSETQYF
TRBD1	once	TRBJ1-2	TRBV15	TGTGCCACCAGCCGGGACAGGGGAGGAAATGGCTACACCTTC	CATSRDRGGNGYTF
NA	NA	TRBJ2-7	TRBV2	TGTGCCAGCAGTGGGGTCAGCGCCGAGCAGTACTTC	CASSGVSAEQYF
TRBD1	NA	TRBJ2-5	TRBV6-6	TGTGCCAGCAGATCCGGGACAGGGGGCTTCCAAGAGACCCAGTACTTC	CASRSGTGGFQETQYF
TRBD2	few	TRBJ2-3	TRBV7-8	TGTGCCAGCAGCCCTTTTCCCTTTACTAGCGGGAGTGGCTCTAGCACAGATACGCAGTATTTT	CASSPFPFTSGSGSSTDTQYF
NA	NA	TRBJ2-1	TRBV7-9	TGTGCCAGCAGCCAGACTTACCGGGACAACTCCTACAATGAGCAGTTCTTC	CASSQTYRDNSYNEQFF
TRBD2	NA	TRBJ2-3	TRBV4-2	TGTGCCAGCAGCCAAACGCTAGCGGGGAGTGGTGGAGATACGCAGTATTTT	CASSQTLAGSGGDTQYF
TRBD2	NA	TRBJ2-7	TRBV5-1	TGCGCCAGCAGCTTGGGAGAGGGGCGGGAGGAGCAGTACTTC	CASSLGEGREEQYF
TRBD2	NA	TRBJ2-7	TRBV18	TGTGCCAGCTCACCACCGGGACTAGGGTCCTACGAGCAGTACTTC	CASSPPGLGSYEQYF
TRBD1	NA	TRBJ1-3	TRBV5-1	TGCGCCAGCAGCTTGGAGGCGAACACAGGGGCTGGAAACACCATATATTTT	CASSLEANTGAGNTIYF
NA	NA	TRBJ2-3	TRBV7-7	TGTGCTAGCAGCTTAGGTCCCGGGGTAGGCGATACGCAGTATTTT	CASSLGPGVGDTQYF
TRBD2	NA	TRBJ2-7	TRBV27	TGTGCCAGCAGTCGGACCGGGACTAGCGGCTTCTACGAGCAGTACTTC	CASSRTGTSGFYEQYF
NA	NA	TRBJ1-4	TRBV28	TGTGCCACCCAGTTCAGAACTAATGAAAAACTGTTTTTT	CATQFRTNEKLFF
TRBD1	few	TRBJ1-5	TRBV11-2	TGTGCCAGCAGCCCCGGGACAGGAGGGCAGCCCCAGCATTTT	CASSPGTGGQPQHF
TRBD1	NA	TRBJ2-7	TRBV18	TGTGCCAGCTCACCAGCAAGGTGGGACAGCACCTACGAGCAGTACTTC	CASSPARWDSTYEQYF
TRBD2	NA	TRBJ2-1	TRBV5-6	TGTGCCAGCAGCCCCCTCGGACGGGGAGGGTCCTACAATGAGCAGTTCTTC	CASSPLGRGGSYNEQFF
TRBD2	NA	TRBJ2-5	TRBV5-4	TGTGCCAGCAGCTTGGGGACTAGCGGGGTAGAGACCCAGTACTTC	CASSLGTSGVETQYF
NA	few	TRBJ1-1	TRBV2	TGTGCCAGCAGCGCCCTTCTAGAAGAAGCTTTCTTT	CASSALLEEAFF
TRBD2	NA	TRBJ2-7	TRBV27	TGTGCCAGCAGTTTCGCTAGCGGGTACGAGCAGTACTTC	CASSFASGYEQYF
NA	NA	TRBJ2-1	TRBV18	TGTGCCAGCTCGCCGAATCAGGGCCGCGCCTACAATGAGCAGTTCTTC	CASSPNQGRAYNEQFF
TRBD2	NA	TRBJ2-5	TRBV25-1	TGTGCCAGCGGGGGGACTAGCGGCGCTCAAGAGACCCAGTACTTC	CASGGTSGAQETQYF
TRBD1	NA	TRBJ1-5	TRBV16	TGTGCCAGCAGCCAATCGGGACAGGGCAACGGGGATCAGCCCCAGCATTTT	CASSQSGQGNGDQPQHF
TRBD2	NA	TRBJ2-2	TRBV7-9	TGTGCCAGCAGCGACGGACTAGCGGGAGTACTCGGGGACACCGGGGAGCTGTTTTTT	CASSDGLAGVLGDTGELFF
NA	NA	TRBJ1-2	TRBV5-4	TGTGCCAGCAGCTTGACCAGGGATGGCTACACCTTC	CASSLTRDGYTF
TRBD2	NA	TRBJ2-5	TRBV7-9	TGTGCCAGCAGCTTAGGACTAGCGGGAGGTTGGGAGACCCAGTACTTC	CASSLGLAGGWETQYF
TRBD1	NA	TRBJ1-1	TRBV27	TGTGCCAGCAGTCCCCCCAGGGGGGAAATGAACACTGAAGCTTTCTTT	CASSPPRGEMNTEAFF
NA	NA	TRBJ2-1	TRBV9	TGTGCCAGCAGCGTTGACTCGTACAATGAGCAGTTCTTC	CASSVDSYNEQFF
TRBD1	NA	TRBJ2-3	TRBV15	TGTGCCACCAGGGCAGGGGGAGATACGCAGTATTTT	CATRAGGDTQYF
NA	few	TRBJ2-1	TRBV9	TGTGCCAGCAGCGAATTGACAGCGACCGATGAGCAGTTCTTC	CASSELTATDEQFF
NA	NA	TRBJ1-5	TRBV4-2	TGTGCCAGCAGCCAAGAACGGGTCCTTAGAAATCAGCCCCAGCATTTT	CASSQERVLRNQPQHF
NA	once	TRBJ1-1	TRBV7-2	TGTGCCAGCAGCCTTACAGGTTACATGAACACTGAAGCTTTCTTT	CASSLTGYMNTEAFF
NA	few	TRBJ1-1	TRBV2	TGTGCCAGCTTTCGCAGGGCTTGGGGCACTGAAGCTTTCTTT	CASFRRAWGTEAFF
TRBD1	many	TRBJ2-7	TRBV27	TGTGCCAGCAGTTTAGGGACAGGGTCCTACGAGCAGTACTTC	CASSLGTGSYEQYF
TRBD2	NA	TRBJ2-5	TRBV5-6	TGTGCCAGCAGCTCCGGGACTAGCGGAGTCCAAGAGACCCAGTACTTC	CASSSGTSGVQETQYF
TRBD1	NA	TRBJ2-7	TRBV19	TGTGCCAGTAGGTGGACAGGGAACTCCTACGAGCAGTACTTC	CASRWTGNSYEQYF
NA	NA	TRBJ1-1	TRBV10-2	TGCGCCAGCAGTGAGAGAGGGAGGTTGGGAACTGAAGCTTTCTTT	CASSERGRLGTEAFF
NA	NA	TRBJ2-6	TRBV29-1	TGCAGCGTTGTTGGCTTCAGGGGGGCCAACGTCCTGACTTTC	CSVVGFRGANVLTF
NA	NA	TRBJ2-7	TRBV2	TGTGCCAGCAAGCAAGGGGAAGTGGACGAGCAGTACTTC	CASKQGEVDEQYF
NA	NA	TRBJ1-1	TRBV7-9	TGTGCCAGCAGCTTTATATCCCCGGGGATACACGCTTTCTTT	CASSFISPGIHAFF
NA	once	TRBJ2-2	TRBV10-3	TGTGCCATCAGTACCGGGACACCTAACACCGGGGAGCTGTTTTTT	CAISTGTPNTGELFF
NA	NA	TRBJ1-2	TRBV6-5	TGTGCCAGCAGTTCGGCCAGGGCAGGCTATGGCTACACCTTC	CASSSARAGYGYTF
NA	once	TRBJ2-7	TRBV11-2	TGTGCCAGCAGCTTAGTAGACAGGCCCTACGAGCAGTACTTC	CASSLVDRPYEQYF
NA	NA	TRBJ2-1	TRBV4-3	TGCGCCAGCAGCCACGGGACGGACAGATACAATGAGCAGTTCTTC	CASSHGTDRYNEQFF
NA	NA	TRBJ1-1	TRBV19	TGTGCCAGTAGTTACCCGAGCATGAACACTGAAGCTTTCTTT	CASSYPSMNTEAFF
TRBD2	NA	TRBJ2-2	TRBV5-1	TGCGCCAGCAGCTTGGAGACTAGCGGGAGCGGGACCGGGGAGCTGTTTTTT	CASSLETSGSGTGELFF
NA	NA	TRBJ2-6	TRBV4-1	TGCGCCAGCAGCCAAACCACAGGGTCTGGGGCCAACGTCCTGACTTTC	CASSQTTGSGANVLTF
NA	NA	TRBJ2-7	TRBV5-1	TGCGCCAGCAGCCCCGCCCCAAGCCTAGTTTCCTACGAGCAGTACTTC	CASSPAPSLVSYEQYF
TRBD2	NA	TRBJ2-1	TRBV5-1	TGCGCCAGCAGCGTGGGACTAGCGGGAGTGGTCGGATACAATGAGCAGTTCTTC	CASSVGLAGVVGYNEQFF
NA	NA	TRBJ2-1	TRBV29-1	TGCAGCGTTGAGGCTAGCGTAAATGAGCAGTTCTTC	CSVEASVNEQFF
NA	NA	TRBJ1-5	TRBV19	TGTGCCAGTAGTATAGAGGGCAGGTTCAGTCAGCCCCAGCATTTT	CASSIEGRFSQPQHF
TRBD1	NA	TRBJ1-1	TRBV7-3	TGTGCCAGCAGCTTGTGGGACAGGGTAGACACTGAAGCTTTCTTT	CASSLWDRVDTEAFF
TRBD1	NA	TRBJ1-2	TRBV5-6	TGTGCCAGCGGTTTGACAGGGGCGGCGCCCTATGGCTACACCTTC	CASGLTGAAPYGYTF
NA	few	TRBJ2-5	TRBV9	TGTGCCAGCAGCGTGGGACACAGTCGGGACGAGACCCAGTACTTC	CASSVGHSRDETQYF
NA	once	TRBJ2-1	TRBV6-6	TGTGCCAGCAGTCCCCGTCGAGGGCTGACCTACAATGAGCAGTTCTTC	CASSPRRGLTYNEQFF
NA	few	TRBJ2-5	TRBV30	TGTGCCTGGAGTGGGCAGACCCAGTACTTC	CAWSGQTQYF